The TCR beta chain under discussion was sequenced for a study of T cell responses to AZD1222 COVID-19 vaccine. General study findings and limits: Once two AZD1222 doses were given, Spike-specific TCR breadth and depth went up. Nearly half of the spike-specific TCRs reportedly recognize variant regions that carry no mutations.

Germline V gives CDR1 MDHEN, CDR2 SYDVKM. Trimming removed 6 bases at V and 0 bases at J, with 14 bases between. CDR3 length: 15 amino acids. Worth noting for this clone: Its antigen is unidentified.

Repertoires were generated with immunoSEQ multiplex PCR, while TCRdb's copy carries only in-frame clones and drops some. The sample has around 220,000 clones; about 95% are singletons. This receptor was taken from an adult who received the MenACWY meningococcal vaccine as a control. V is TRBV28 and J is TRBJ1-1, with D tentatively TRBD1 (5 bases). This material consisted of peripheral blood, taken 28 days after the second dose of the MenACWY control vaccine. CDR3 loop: CASRPPGALNTEAFF. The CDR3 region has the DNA TGTGCCAGCAGGCCACCCGGGGCTCTGAACACTGAAGCTTTCTTT. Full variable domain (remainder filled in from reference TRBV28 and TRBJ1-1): DVKVTQSSRYLVKRTGEKVFLECVQDMDHENMFWYRQDPGLGLRLIYFSYDVKMKEKGDIPEGYSVSREKKERFSLILESASTNQTSMYLCASRPPGALNTEAFFGQGTRLTVV.